This TCR beta chain stems from a study of cytomegalovirus exposure and HLA in healthy donors. General study findings and limits: In a later analysis, at a false discovery rate of 0.05, under 20,000 TCR beta sequences matched HLA alleles.

As to this clone: Its target is not known.

The CDR3 spans 12 residues. Germline assignment: CDR1 SNHLY and CDR2 FYNNEI. Trimming took off 7 bases at V and 7 bases at J, with 13 bases between the two ends. PCR primers comprised 60 Vbeta and 13 Jbeta primers. Assay used: immunoSEQ multiplex PCR; TCRdb lists only in-frame clones, some missing. The table records under 200,000 clones, about three quarters of them present only once. Sample: PBMCs. This sequence was found in a woman in her twenties or thirties in good health and CMV-seronegative. The gene calls are TRBV2 and TRBJ1-2; D uncertain. The CDR3, as DNA: TGTGCCAGCACCAGAGGGTTCGTTGGCTACACCTTC. Translated: CASTRGFVGYTF. Drawing the rest from reference TRBV2 and TRBJ1-2, the complete variable domain is EPEVTQTPSHQVTQMGQEVILRCVPISNHLYFYWYRQILGQKVEFLVSFYNNEISEKSEIFDDQFSVERPDGSNFTLKIRSTKLEDSAMYFCASTRGFVGYTFGSGTRLTVV.